This note documents a single T cell receptor beta chain sequence. Donors in Cohort 3 counted as recovered after two negative PCRs, clearance, or symptom resolution. This sample was included in a study of blood T cell repertoires in COVID-19. The wider study: Both acute and convalescent COVID-19 samples were obtained from the United States, Italy and Spain.

The CDR3 loop spans 14 amino acids. Trimming shortened V by 4 bases and J by 3 bases, and 13 bases separated the two germline ends. Germline CDR1 reads MNHNS; CDR2 reads SASEGT. Data came from immunoSEQ multiplex PCR; TCRdb stores just in-frame clones and leaves some out. The sample includes around 220,000 clones, about nine tenths of them seen just once. The gene calls are TRBV6-1 and TRBJ2-7, with a tentative D call TRBD1 (6 bases). This sequence was found in a woman aged 18-29 years who had recovered from COVID-19. The sample taken for sequencing was PBMCs or T cells enriched from blood (not recorded which). In DNA form, the CDR3 reads TGTGCCAGCAGTGCCAACAGGGTGGGCTACGAGCAGTACTTC. Protein sequence: CASSANRVGYEQYF.